Below are 9 T cell receptor beta chains sequenced from a single sample in a study of immune cell composition in non-small cell lung cancer. Sequencing used immunoSEQ multiplex PCR; TCRdb keeps in-frame clones, though not all of them. The sample has about 5,200 clones, 71% seen once; the top ten hold approximately 11%. Sequenced: lung tumor tissue. All receptors derive from a human donor with non-small cell lung cancer.

The chain links TRBV18 to TRBJ1-2; no clear D gene. Germline V lookup: CDR1 KGHSH, CDR2 LQKENI. Trimming took off 3 bases at V and 0 bases at J, with 11 bases between the two ends. This CDR3 spans 15 amino acids. The CDR3 sequence: CASSPVRLANYGYTF. The CDR3, as DNA: TGTGCCAGCTCACCCGTGAGACTGGCTAACTATGGCTACACCTTC.

The rearrangement links TRBV20-1 to TRBJ1-1; D gene unclear. CDR3 length: 11 residues. Looked up from germline, CDR1 is DFQATT and CDR2 is SNEGSKA (reference sequence). V gave up 2 bases and J gave up 6 bases, with 7 bases separating them. CDR3 protein: CSARRGSEAFF. The CDR3 DNA reads as TGCAGTGCTAGACGAGGGTCTGAAGCTTTCTTT.

The genes are TRBV6-5 and TRBJ2-7; D not resolved. This CDR3 spans 13 amino acids. Trimming took 1 base from V and 2 from J, leaving 6 bases between them. Germline V gene sequence: CDR1 MNHEY, CDR2 SVGAGI. The CDR3 here is CASSYFFTYEQYF. The DNA for the CDR3 is TGTGCCAGCAGTTACTTCTTTACCTACGAGCAGTACTTC.

This clone was picked up a small number of times. V and J are TRBV2 and TRBJ1-1, with 10 bases that match TRBD1. The CDR3 length is 12 residues. V shed 8 bases, J shed 10 bases, and the junction held 7 bases outside the gene matches. Germline CDR1 is SNHLY and CDR2 is FYNNEI. This CDR3 is CASGGGQGLAFF. The CDR3 coding sequence is TGTGCCAGCGGGGGGGGACAGGGGCTAGCTTTCTTT.

This chain uses TRBV28 with TRBJ2-3; 9 bases are a match to TRBD1. CDR3 size: 16 residues. Germline CDR1 MDHEN, CDR2 SYDVKM. J lost 3 bases, V lost 5 bases, and 9 bases had no gene match. The CDR3 is CASSPWQTGGTDTQYF. The CDR3 bases are TGTGCCAGCAGTCCCTGGCAGACAGGGGGTACAGATACGCAGTATTTT.

The chain carries TRBV7-4 and TRBJ2-7; TRBD2 agrees at 8 bases. The germline V gene has CDR1 SGHVT and CDR2 SQSDAQ. This CDR3 contains 13 residues. V lost 4 bases, J lost 3 bases, and 2 bases stayed unmatched. The CDR3 loop is CASSSGTSYEQYF. DNA of the CDR3: TGTGCCAGCAGCTCCGGGACTAGCTACGAGCAGTACTTC.

V is TRBV5-1 and J is TRBJ2-5; perhaps TRBD2 as D (6 bases). Per germline, CDR1 SGHRS and CDR2 YFSETQ. The CDR3 has 14 residues. The V end lost 4 bases, the J end lost 3 bases, and 13 bases lay between the germline ends. The chain's CDR3 is CASSGGTFKETQYF. In DNA, the CDR3 is TGCGCCAGCAGCGGGGGGACTTTTAAAGAGACCCAGTACTTC.

The chain joins TRBV4-3 to TRBJ2-7, with D perhaps matching TRBD2 (6 bases). CDR1 and CDR2 (germline): LGHNA, YSLEER. V shed 0 bases and J shed 7 bases, with 13 bases lying between them. The CDR3 runs to 14 residues. CDR3: CASSQDGGVGEQYF. CDR3 sequence (DNA): TGCGCCAGCAGCCAAGATGGAGGGGTTGGGGAGCAGTACTTC.

The rearrangement joins TRBV28 to TRBJ1-2, with D unclear. The CDR3 runs to 11 residues. Germline CDR1 is MDHEN and CDR2 is SYDVKM. With 6 bases removed from V and 10 bases from J, the gap between germline ends came to 12 bases. CDR3 residues: CASSKWGDYTF. CDR3 DNA: TGTGCCAGCAGCAAATGGGGAGACTACACCTTC.